Sequencing of this T cell receptor (beta chain) was carried out in a study of OX40 agonist ivuxolimab in advanced cancers. Sampled blood was obtained at baseline, cycle 4 day 1, and cycle 7 day 1. From germline, CDR1 is LNHDA and CDR2 SQIVND (reference sequence). Deletions cut 7 bases from V and 8 bases from J, with 18 bases between. The CDR3 extends over 14 amino acids. The study's findings and limits: Expanded clones were, on average, more numerous among CD8+ T cells than CD4+.

Clones were read by immunoSEQ multiplex PCR, and TCRdb kept only the in-frame ones, dropping some. Of about 64,000 clones listed, around 91% are singletons. Details on this clone: The antigen remains unidentified.

The specimen was CD4+ or CD8+ T cells sorted from blood, collected in a trial of the OX40 agonist ivuxolimab. The TCR originated in an adult with an advanced solid tumor such as melanoma, head and neck, liver or kidney cancer. This chain uses TRBV19 with TRBJ2-1; D perhaps matches TRBD2 (6 bases). CDR3 coding DNA: TGTGCCAGTACCTGGACGGGATGGGGGGATGAGCAGTTCTTC. As protein: CASTWTGWGDEQFF.